These 28 T cell receptor beta chains were all obtained from the same sample, sequenced in a study of blood T cell repertoires in COVID-19. The repertoire was sequenced with immunoSEQ multiplex PCR; TCRdb's copy has only in-frame clones and lacks some. The sample includes around 500,000 clones, 70% to 90% of them seen just once. The sequenced sample consisted of peripheral blood. Receptor source: a human donor in a cohort sampled during active COVID-19.

CDR3 in DNA: TGTGCCAGCAGCGCCCAGTTAGCGATGGGGAGCTACGAGCAGTACTTC. Translation gives CASSAQLAMGSYEQYF. This chain links TRBV9 with TRBJ2-7; D is perhaps TRBD2 (5 bases). Germline CDR1 is SGDLS and CDR2 is YYNGEE. V was cut by 3 bases and J by 3 bases, with 19 bases left in between. CDR3 size: 16 residues.

The rearrangement joins TRBV27 to TRBJ2-7; 10 nucleotides match TRBD2. This CDR3 is 13 amino acids long. CDR1 MNHEY and CDR2 SMNVEV come from the germline V gene (reference sequence). Trimming removed 6 bases from V and 4 bases from J; junction bases left unmatched: 3. The CDR3 DNA sequence: TGTGCCAGCAGCCGGACTAGCGGTTACGAGCAGTACTTC. Encoded protein: CASSRTSGYEQYF.

The genes are TRBV11-3 and TRBJ2-3; D might be TRBD2 (6 bases). Trimming shortened V by 5 bases and J by 6 bases, and 18 bases separated the two germline ends. The CDR3 sequence is 15 residues long. Germline V gene sequence: CDR1 SGHNT, CDR2 YENEEA. The CDR3 nucleotides read TGTGCCAGCAGCCCTCGGGACTCCACGGGGGATACGCAGTATTTT. Its protein product is CASSPRDSTGDTQYF.

This clone was seen ten or more times. The rearrangement links TRBV28 to TRBJ1-1; weak D call: TRBD1 (6 bases). V was pared by 3 bases and J by 8 bases, with 10 bases between. The CDR3 is made up of 12 amino acids. CDR1 MDHEN and CDR2 SYDVKM come from the germline V gene. The CDR3 is CASSLADREAFF. The DNA of the CDR3 is TGTGCCAGCAGTTTGGCGGACAGAGAAGCTTTCTTT. Full variable domain (missing parts from reference TRBV28 and TRBJ1-1): DVKVTQSSRYLVKRTGEKVFLECVQDMDHENMFWYRQDPGLGLRLIYFSYDVKMKEKGDIPEGYSVSREKKERFSLILESASTNQTSMYLCASSLADREAFFGQGTRLTVV.

The rearrangement joins TRBV30 to TRBJ2-7, with 7 positions matching TRBD1. Trimming removed 3 bases from V and 3 bases from J; junction bases left unmatched: 2. The CDR3 is made up of 12 amino acids. The germline CDR1 and CDR2 sequences are GTSNPN and SVGIG (reference sequence). CDR3 DNA: TGTGCCTGGAGGGGGGACAGCTACGAGCAGTACTTC. Its protein is CAWRGDSYEQYF.

The rearrangement joins TRBV28 to TRBJ2-2; TRBD1 is a possible D gene (5 bases). In germline, CDR1 is MDHEN, CDR2 SYDVKM. Trimming removed 2 bases at V and 0 bases at J, with 10 bases between. This CDR3 has 16 residues. CDR3 loop: CASSLARAPNTGELFF. The CDR3 DNA is TGTGCCAGCAGTTTAGCCAGGGCGCCGAACACCGGGGAGCTGTTTTTT.

The genes are TRBV9 and TRBJ2-1; 12 nucleotides agree with TRBD2. Germline V gives CDR1 SGDLS, CDR2 YYNGEE. Trimming at V came to 1 base and at J to 0 bases, leaving 8 bases not matched to a gene. The length of the CDR3 is 19 residues. CDR3 region: CASSVSGLAGQSSYNEQFF. In nucleotides, the CDR3 is TGTGCCAGCAGCGTATCGGGACTAGCGGGCCAAAGCTCCTACAATGAGCAGTTCTTC. The whole variable domain, remainder taken from reference TRBV9 and TRBJ2-1, is DSGVTQTPKHLITATGQRVTLRCSPRSGDLSVYWYQQSLDQGLQFLIQYYNGEERAKGNILERFSAQQFPDLHSELNLSSLELGDSALYFCASSVSGLAGQSSYNEQFFGPGTRLTVL.

V gene TRBV28 combines with J gene TRBJ1-2, with TRBD1 identical over 10 bases. This CDR3 has 16 residues. Germline CDR1 and CDR2: MDHEN and SYDVKM. With V trimmed by 0 bases and J by 6 bases, 7 bases remained unmatched. CDR3 coding DNA: TGTGCCAGCAGTTTATGGGGAGGACAGGGGGAAGATGGCTACACCTTC. It is translated as CASSLWGGQGEDGYTF.

The genes are TRBV9 and TRBJ1-2; no definite D call. The V gene lost 3 bases and the J gene lost 0 bases, with 15 bases spanning the gap. Germline CDR1 reads SGDLS; CDR2 reads YYNGEE. The CDR3 extends over 16 amino acids. The CDR3 protein is CASSGGEGSPNYGYTF. In DNA, the CDR3 is TGTGCCAGCAGCGGCGGGGAGGGCAGCCCTAACTATGGCTACACCTTC.

This clone was recorded once. The rearrangement links TRBV28 to TRBJ1-2, with a possible D match to TRBD1 (5 bases). Germline lookup yields CDR1 MDHEN and CDR2 SYDVKM. V lost 3 bases, J lost 9 bases, and 17 bases lay in between. The CDR3 is made up of 14 amino acids. In DNA, the CDR3 is TGTGCCAGCAGTTTGGGCTTCGGAGGGGTGAGCTACACCTTC. Translating it yields CASSLGFGGVSYTF.

J is TRBJ2-3 and V is TRBV11-1; TRBD2 aligns across 7 bases. The length of the CDR3 is 15 residues. With 3 bases clipped from V and 3 bases from J, the junction kept 6 bases outside the gene matches. Looked up from germline, CDR1 is SGHAT and CDR2 is FQDESV (reference sequence). The CDR3 protein is CASSLQASGTDTQYF. The CDR3 DNA sequence: TGTGCCAGCAGCTTGCAGGCTAGCGGTACAGATACGCAGTATTTT.

This clone showed up just a few times. V gene TRBV25-1 combines with J gene TRBJ2-5; tentatively, D is TRBD2 (5 bases). V was cut by 3 bases and J by 4 bases, with 9 bases left in between. Germline V gene data show CDR1 as MGHDK and CDR2 as SYGVNS. CDR3 length: 13 residues. This chain's CDR3 is CASSDLLVETQYF. DNA for the CDR3: TGTGCCAGCAGTGACCTACTAGTAGAGACCCAGTACTTC.

With regard to this clone: Other DNA sequences from this sample encode an identical CDR3 as well. The chain recombines TRBV18 with TRBJ2-5; 7 nucleotides line up with TRBD1. Germline V gene lookup returns CDR1 KGHSH and CDR2 LQKENI. V gave up 3 bases and J gave up 2 bases; unmatched junction bases: 3. The length of the CDR3 is 14 residues. CDR3 nucleotide sequence: TGTGCCAGCTCACCCCCGGGACAGCAAGAGACCCAGTACTTC. Protein: CASSPPGQQETQYF.

The chain recombines TRBV19 with TRBJ2-7; TRBD1 aligns across 9 bases. V shed 7 bases, J shed 3 bases, and the junction held 10 bases outside the gene matches. CDR1 and CDR2 from the germline V gene are LNHDA and SQIVND (reference sequence). CDR3 length equals 15 residues. CDR3 nucleotides: TGTGCCAGTACGCCCCGGGACAGGGTCATCTACGAGCAGTACTTC. It yields the protein CASTPRDRVIYEQYF.

The J gene is TRBJ1-2, the V gene TRBV11-3; the D is unclear. The V gene lost 2 bases and the J gene lost 8 bases, with 15 bases spanning the gap. The CDR3 runs to 14 residues. Germline CDR1 SGHNT, CDR2 YENEEA. CDR3 nucleotides: TGTGCCAGCAGCTTACGCATGGGAGTTGGAGGCTACACCTTC. Translated: CASSLRMGVGGYTF.

V and J are TRBV28 and TRBJ2-7; 8 bases are shared with TRBD2. After removal of 2 bases from V and 4 bases from J, the junction contained 13 bases not matched to a gene. The germline V gene has CDR1 MDHEN and CDR2 SYDVKM. The CDR3 length is 17 residues. The CDR3 is CASSLPHGLAGSYEQYF. The CDR3 DNA sequence: TGTGCCAGCAGTTTACCCCACGGACTAGCCGGGTCTTACGAGCAGTACTTC.

The chain joins TRBV19 to TRBJ2-5; D possibly corresponds to TRBD1 (7 bases). V was clipped by 3 bases and J by 5 bases, with 13 bases between them. This CDR3 is built from 14 residues. Germline CDR1 reads LNHDA; CDR2 reads SQIVND (reference sequence). The CDR3 DNA reads as TGTGCCAGTAGTATTGGAGGGGGCGGTGAGACCCAGTACTTC. This sequence encodes CASSIGGGGETQYF.

The genes are TRBV11-2 and TRBJ2-7; 12 positions match TRBD2. CDR3 length: 16 residues. The germline gives CDR1 SGHAT, CDR2 FQNNGV. With V trimmed by 0 bases and J by 3 bases, 3 bases remained unmatched. CDR3 residues: CASSLERLAGVYEQYF. DNA of the CDR3: TGTGCCAGCAGCTTAGAAAGACTAGCGGGAGTCTACGAGCAGTACTTC.

This chain uses TRBV28 with TRBJ1-1; 7 bases are a match to TRBD1. V lost 5 bases, J lost 0 bases, and 9 bases stayed unmatched. The CDR3 has 16 amino acids. The germline V gene encodes CDR1 MDHEN and CDR2 SYDVKM. CDR3 protein: CASSLREQGMNTEAFF. The CDR3 DNA reads as TGTGCCAGCAGTCTACGCGAACAGGGGATGAACACTGAAGCTTTCTTT.

The chain employs TRBV27 and TRBJ1-5, with 7 positions matching TRBD1. Per germline, CDR1 MNHEY and CDR2 SMNVEV (reference sequence). This CDR3 comprises 15 residues. V lost 3 bases and J lost 7; bases outside the gene matches: 9. This CDR3 is CASSLEGGFHQPQHF. CDR3 nucleotides: TGTGCCAGCAGTTTGGAAGGGGGCTTTCACCAGCCCCAGCATTTT.

The chain joins TRBV5-6 to TRBJ2-3; TRBD1 might be the D (6 bases). The CDR3 covers 15 residues. Germline CDR1 and CDR2: SGHDT and YYEEEE. The germline V and J ends were trimmed by 0 bases and 4 bases, with 12 bases remaining between them. The CDR3 protein is CASSLVERGSDTQYF. For the CDR3, the DNA is TGTGCCAGCAGCTTGGTTGAGAGGGGGTCAGATACGCAGTATTTT.

The chain combines TRBV3-1 (or the pseudogene TRBV3-2) with TRBJ2-7, with 12 bases identical to TRBD2. Germline V gene lookup returns CDR1 LGHDT and CDR2 YNNKEL (reference sequence). There are 15 residues in the CDR3. Losses at the gene ends were 1 base for V and 7 bases for J; bases not matched to a gene: 5. CDR3 DNA: TGTGCCAGCAGCCAAGTGTCTCTAGCGGGAGGGGAGCAGTACTTC. Translated, it gives CASSQVSLAGGEQYF.

J is TRBJ1-1 and V is TRBV9, with D uncertain. Trimming took off 3 bases at V and 1 base at J, with 10 bases between the two ends. This CDR3 has 14 amino acids. Looked up from germline, CDR1 is SGDLS and CDR2 is YYNGEE. CDR3 sequence reads: CASSGSLANTEAFF. As DNA, the CDR3 is TGTGCCAGCAGCGGGTCCTTGGCGAACACTGAAGCTTTCTTT.

The V and J genes are TRBV6-5 and TRBJ1-1; D remains ambiguous. This CDR3 is built from 13 residues. V lost 5 bases and J lost 0, with 7 bases in between. CDR1 is MNHEY and CDR2 is SVGAGI in the germline V gene. The CDR3 loop is CASSLIVNTEAFF. As DNA, the CDR3 is TGTGCCAGCAGTCTAATCGTGAACACTGAAGCTTTCTTT.

The chain is built from TRBV30 and TRBJ2-2; 9 bases are a match to TRBD1. The germline V gene has CDR1 GTSNPN and CDR2 SVGIG (reference sequence). The CDR3 is 17 residues long. V was clipped by 5 bases and J by 3 bases; unmatched bases: 13. As DNA, the CDR3 is TGTGCCTGGGGGTCCGAAGGACAGGGGATTCACACCGGGGAGCTGTTTTTT. Amino acids: CAWGSEGQGIHTGELFF.

The chain is built from TRBV7-2 and TRBJ1-1, with D unresolved. Trimming pared 4 bases from V and 1 base from J, leaving 7 bases between. In germline, CDR1 is SGHTA, CDR2 FQGNSA. This CDR3 comprises 13 residues. CDR3 region: CASSSQSNTEAFF. For the CDR3, the DNA is TGTGCCAGCAGCTCCCAATCGAACACTGAAGCTTTCTTT.

This sequence joins TRBV6-5 and TRBJ2-7, with 7 bases that match TRBD2. V lost 5 bases and J lost 2; bases outside the gene matches: 6. Germline loops: CDR1 MNHEY, CDR2 SVGAGI. The CDR3 consists of 14 residues. The CDR3 DNA is TGTGCCAGCAGTATTAGCGGGCCCCCCTACGAGCAGTACTTC. It codes for CASSISGPPYEQYF.

This chain joins TRBV6-5 and TRBJ2-7; TRBD2 aligns across 8 bases. V shed 9 bases, J shed 2 bases, and the junction held 9 bases outside the gene matches. Looked up from germline, CDR1 is MNHEY and CDR2 is SVGAGI. The CDR3 is 14 amino acids. This CDR3 is CASLPAGGTYEQYF. Written as DNA, the CDR3 is TGTGCCAGTCTTCCGGCGGGAGGCACCTACGAGCAGTACTTC.